What follows describes a single T cell receptor (beta chain). TCR beta VDJ and CDR3 profiles were obtained from a genomic DNA template. Each CDR3 protein gets one entry after TCRdb re-called the reads with MiXCR. Of roughly 190,000 distinct CDR3 sequences in the sample, roughly half are singletons; the top ten hold roughly 15%. Germline V CDR1 and CDR2: MNHEY, SVGAGI. V was trimmed by 2 bases and J by 8 bases, leaving 9 bases between them. The length of the CDR3 is 12 residues. The sample comes from a study of CD8+CD57+ T cells in acquired aplastic anemia. The TCR was taken from a human donor in good health, serving as a control. The sample comprised sorted CD4+, CD8+, or CD8+CD57+ T cells (not recorded which) from PBMCs. This chain links TRBV6-5 with TRBJ1-2; D call uncertain. The CDR3 reads CASSYNSGGYTF. The CDR3 DNA reads TGTGCCAGCAGTTACAATTCGGGGGGCTACACCTTC.